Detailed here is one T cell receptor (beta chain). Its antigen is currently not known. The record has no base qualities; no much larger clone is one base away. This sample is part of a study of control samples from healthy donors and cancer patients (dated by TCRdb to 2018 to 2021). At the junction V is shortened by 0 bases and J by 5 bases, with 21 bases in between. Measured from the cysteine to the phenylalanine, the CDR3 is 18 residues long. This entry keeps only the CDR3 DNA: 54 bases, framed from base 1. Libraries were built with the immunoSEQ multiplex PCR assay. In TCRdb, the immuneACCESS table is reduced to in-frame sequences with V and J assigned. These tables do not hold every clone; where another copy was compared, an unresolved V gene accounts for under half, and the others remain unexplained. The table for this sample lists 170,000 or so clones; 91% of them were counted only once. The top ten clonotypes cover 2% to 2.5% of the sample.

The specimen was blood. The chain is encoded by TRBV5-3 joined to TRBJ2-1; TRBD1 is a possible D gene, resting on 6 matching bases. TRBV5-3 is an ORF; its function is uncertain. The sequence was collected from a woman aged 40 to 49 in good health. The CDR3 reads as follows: CARSLVVSGTPNDNEQFF. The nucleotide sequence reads TGTGCCAGAAGCTTGGTAGTGTCCGGGACACCGAACGACAATGAGCAGTTCTTC.